This T cell receptor beta chain was captured in a study of blood T cell repertoires in COVID-19. Study as a whole: Acute and convalescent COVID-19 specimens originated in the United States, Italy and Spain. From T cells, B-cell-depleted T cells, or PBMCs came the material, which was cDNA or gDNA.

The authors' processing: Amplification of reference gene primers was used by the study to estimate nucleated cell counts. Only in-frame clones appear in the TCRdb table, and some are missing; sequencing was by immunoSEQ multiplex PCR. V and J calls and clone size are those listed in that table; D and trimming were worked out from the DNA. Here the sample spans 50,000 to 80,000 clones, around 80% being singletons. Germline CDR1 reads GTSNPN; CDR2 reads SVGIG (reference sequence). The CDR3 contains 13 residues. V trimming: 4 bases; J trimming: 4 bases; junction bases outside the gene matches: 4. Patients of the Seattle cohort, enrolled during active infection, were followed longitudinally.

This chain connects TRBV30 to TRBJ1-3; 7 positions agree with TRBD1. The specimen sequenced was peripheral blood. The TCR comes from a man aged 55 to 70 with COVID-19, enrolled during active disease. In DNA form, the CDR3 reads TGTGCCTGGAATAGGGACAGAGGAAACACCATATATTTT. Translation gives CAWNRDRGNTIYF.